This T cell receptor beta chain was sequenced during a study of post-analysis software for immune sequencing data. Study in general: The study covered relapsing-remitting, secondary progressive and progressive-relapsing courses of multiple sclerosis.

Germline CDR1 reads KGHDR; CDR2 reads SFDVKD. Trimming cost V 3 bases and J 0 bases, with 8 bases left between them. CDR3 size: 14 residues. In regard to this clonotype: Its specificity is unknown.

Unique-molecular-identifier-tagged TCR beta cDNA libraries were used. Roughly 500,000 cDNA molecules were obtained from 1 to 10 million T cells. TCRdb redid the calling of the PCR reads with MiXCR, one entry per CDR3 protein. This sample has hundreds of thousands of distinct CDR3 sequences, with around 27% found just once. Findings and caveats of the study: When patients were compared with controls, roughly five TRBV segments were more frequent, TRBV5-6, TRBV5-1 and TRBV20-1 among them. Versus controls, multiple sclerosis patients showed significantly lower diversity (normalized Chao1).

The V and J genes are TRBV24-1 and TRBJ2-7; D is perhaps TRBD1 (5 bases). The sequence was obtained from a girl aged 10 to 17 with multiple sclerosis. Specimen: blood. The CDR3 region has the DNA TGTGCCACCAGTGATACAGGAGACTCCTACGAGCAGTACTTC. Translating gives CATSDTGDSYEQYF.